This T cell receptor (beta chain) was captured by sequencing in a study of identical twins. This clonotype has a handful of counts. Its antigen is still unknown. Given a much more abundant clone one base away, this may be a read error. Broader study findings: The degree of excess twin sharing was weaker in beta out-of-frame sequences. Low generation-probability sequences were in excess among twin-shared out-of-frame alpha sequences.

TCRdb reprocessed the 5' RACE reads via MiXCR and lists one record per CDR3 protein. The sample yields around 1.7 million distinct CDR3 sequences, 25% to 35% seen once. The TCR sequence derives from a newborn girl in good health. The material sequenced was cord blood.

The CDR3 reads CASIGTGGNQPQHF. Written as DNA, the CDR3 is TGTGCCAGCATTGGGACAGGGGGCAATCAGCCCCAGCATTTT. The V call is TRBV6-2 or TRBV6-3, the J call TRBJ1-5, with 10 bases lining up with TRBD1. Germline CDR1 reads MNHEY; CDR2 reads SVGEGT. This CDR3 contains 14 residues. Trimming cost V 7 bases and J 2 bases; bases outside gene matches: 2.